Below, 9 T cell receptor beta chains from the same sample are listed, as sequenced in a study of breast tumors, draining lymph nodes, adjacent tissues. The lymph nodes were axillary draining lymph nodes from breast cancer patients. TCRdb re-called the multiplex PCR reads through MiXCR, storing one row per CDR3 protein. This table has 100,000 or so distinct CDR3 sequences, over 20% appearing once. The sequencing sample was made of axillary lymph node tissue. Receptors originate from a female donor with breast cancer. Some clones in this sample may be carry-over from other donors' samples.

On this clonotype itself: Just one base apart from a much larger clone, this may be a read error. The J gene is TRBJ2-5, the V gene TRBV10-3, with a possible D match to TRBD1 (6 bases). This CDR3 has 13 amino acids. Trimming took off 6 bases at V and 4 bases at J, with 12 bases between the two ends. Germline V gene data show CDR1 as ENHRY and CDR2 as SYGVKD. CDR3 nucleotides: TGTGCCATCAGACGGGACATCCGAGAGACCCAGTACTTC. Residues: CAIRRDIRETQYF.

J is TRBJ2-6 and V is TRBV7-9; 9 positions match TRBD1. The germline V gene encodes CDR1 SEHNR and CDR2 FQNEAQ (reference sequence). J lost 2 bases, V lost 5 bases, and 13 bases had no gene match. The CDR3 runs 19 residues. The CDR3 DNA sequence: TGTGCCAGCAGCCCACAGGGCAAACAGGGGGCGCCTGGGGCCAACGTCCTGACTTTC. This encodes CASSPQGKQGAPGANVLTF.

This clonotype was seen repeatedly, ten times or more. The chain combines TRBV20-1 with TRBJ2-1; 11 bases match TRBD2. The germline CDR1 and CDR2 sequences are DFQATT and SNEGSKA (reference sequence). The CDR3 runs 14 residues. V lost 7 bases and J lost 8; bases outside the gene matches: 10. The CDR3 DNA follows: TGCAGTGAACTAGCGGGAGAAGGAGGAGATGAGCAGTTCTTC. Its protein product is CSELAGEGGDEQFF.

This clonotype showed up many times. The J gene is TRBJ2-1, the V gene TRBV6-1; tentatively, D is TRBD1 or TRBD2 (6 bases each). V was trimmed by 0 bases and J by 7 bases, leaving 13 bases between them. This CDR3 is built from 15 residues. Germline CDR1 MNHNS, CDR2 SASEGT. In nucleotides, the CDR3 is TGTGCCAGCAGTGAAGCGCCGGGGGCGGTGAATGAGCAGTTCTTC. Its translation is CASSEAPGAVNEQFF.

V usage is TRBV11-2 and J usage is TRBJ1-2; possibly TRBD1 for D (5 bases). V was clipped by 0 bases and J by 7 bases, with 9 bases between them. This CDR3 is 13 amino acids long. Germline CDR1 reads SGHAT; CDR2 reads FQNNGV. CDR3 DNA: TGTGCCAGCAGCTTAGATCGGGGGTTTGGCTACACCTTC. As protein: CASSLDRGFGYTF. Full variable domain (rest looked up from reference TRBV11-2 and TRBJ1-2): EAGVAQSPRYKIIEKRQSVAFWCNPISGHATLYWYQQILGQGPKLLIQFQNNGVVDDSQLPKDRFSAERLKGVDSTLKIQPAKLEDSAVYLCASSLDRGFGYTFGSGTRLTVV.

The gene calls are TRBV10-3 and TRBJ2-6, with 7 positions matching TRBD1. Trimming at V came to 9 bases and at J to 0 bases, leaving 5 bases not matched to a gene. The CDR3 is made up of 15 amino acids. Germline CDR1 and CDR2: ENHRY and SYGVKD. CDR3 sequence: CAMGQLSSGANVLTF. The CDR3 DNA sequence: TGTGCCATGGGACAGCTAAGCTCTGGGGCCAACGTCCTGACTTTC.

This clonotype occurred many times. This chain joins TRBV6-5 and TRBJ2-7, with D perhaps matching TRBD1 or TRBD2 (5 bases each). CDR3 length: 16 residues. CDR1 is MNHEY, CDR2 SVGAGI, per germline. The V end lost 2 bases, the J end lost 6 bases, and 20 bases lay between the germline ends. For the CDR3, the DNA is TGTGCCAGCAGTTACGCGGGTGGGGACGGAATTCCCGAGCAGTACTTC. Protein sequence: CASSYAGGDGIPEQYF.

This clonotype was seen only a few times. CDR3 nucleotide sequence: TGCGCCAGCAGCTGGGGGGGGGTCGGAGGGGCCAACGTCCTGACTTTC. Its protein product is CASSWGGVGGANVLTF. The chain combines TRBV5-1 with TRBJ2-6; 7 bases are shared with TRBD2. The CDR3 runs to 16 residues. Germline V gene sequence: CDR1 SGHRS, CDR2 YFSETQ. J was trimmed by 4 bases and V by 3 bases; bases with no gene match: 7.

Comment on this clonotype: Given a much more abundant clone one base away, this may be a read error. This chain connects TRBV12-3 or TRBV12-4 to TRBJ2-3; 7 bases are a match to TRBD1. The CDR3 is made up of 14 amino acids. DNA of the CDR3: TGTGCCAGCAGATCCGGACAGGTCACAGATACGCAGTGTTTT. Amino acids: CASRSGQVTDTQCF.